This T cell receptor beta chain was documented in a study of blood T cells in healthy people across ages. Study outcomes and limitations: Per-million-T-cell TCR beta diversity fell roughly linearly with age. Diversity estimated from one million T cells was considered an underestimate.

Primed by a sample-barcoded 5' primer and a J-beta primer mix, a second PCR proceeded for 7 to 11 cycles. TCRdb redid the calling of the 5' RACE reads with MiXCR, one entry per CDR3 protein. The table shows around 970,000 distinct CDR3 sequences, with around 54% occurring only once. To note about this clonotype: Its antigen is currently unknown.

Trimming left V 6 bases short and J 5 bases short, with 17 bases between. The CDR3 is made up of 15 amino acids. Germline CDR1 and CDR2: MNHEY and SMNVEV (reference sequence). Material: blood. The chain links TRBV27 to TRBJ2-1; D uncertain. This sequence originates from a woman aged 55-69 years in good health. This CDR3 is CASRPSEKVHNEQFF. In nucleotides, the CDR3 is TGTGCCAGCAGACCCAGCGAGAAAGTCCACAATGAGCAGTTCTTC.